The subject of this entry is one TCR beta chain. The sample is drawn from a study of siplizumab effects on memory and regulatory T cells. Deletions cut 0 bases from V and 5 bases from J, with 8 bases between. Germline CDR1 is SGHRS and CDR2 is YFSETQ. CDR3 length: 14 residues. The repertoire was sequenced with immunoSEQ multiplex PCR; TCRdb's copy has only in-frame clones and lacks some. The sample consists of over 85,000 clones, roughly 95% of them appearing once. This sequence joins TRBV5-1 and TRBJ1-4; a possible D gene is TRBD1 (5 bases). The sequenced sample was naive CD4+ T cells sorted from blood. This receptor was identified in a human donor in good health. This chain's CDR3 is CASSLGGMNEKLFF. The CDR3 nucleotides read TGCGCCAGCAGCTTGGGGGGGATGAATGAAAAACTGTTTTTT.